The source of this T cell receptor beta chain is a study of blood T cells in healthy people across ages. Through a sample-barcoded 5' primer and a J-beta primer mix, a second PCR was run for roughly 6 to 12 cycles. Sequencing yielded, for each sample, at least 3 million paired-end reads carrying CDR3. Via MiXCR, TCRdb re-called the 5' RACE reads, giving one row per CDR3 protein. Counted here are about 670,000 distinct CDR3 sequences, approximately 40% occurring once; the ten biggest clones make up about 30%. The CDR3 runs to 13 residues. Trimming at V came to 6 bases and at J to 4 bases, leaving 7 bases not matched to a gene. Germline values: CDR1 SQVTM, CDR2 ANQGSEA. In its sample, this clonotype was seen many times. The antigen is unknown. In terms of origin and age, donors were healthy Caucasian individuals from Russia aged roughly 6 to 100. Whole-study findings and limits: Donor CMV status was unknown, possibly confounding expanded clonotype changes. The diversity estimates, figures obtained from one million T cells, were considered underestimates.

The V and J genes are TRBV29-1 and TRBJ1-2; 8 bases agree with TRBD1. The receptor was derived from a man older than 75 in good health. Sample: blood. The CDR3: CSVASTGGYGYTF. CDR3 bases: TGCAGCGTCGCTTCTACAGGGGGCTATGGCTACACCTTC.